Below, 28 T cell receptor beta chains from the same sample are listed, as sequenced in a study of cytomegalovirus exposure and HLA in healthy donors. Profiled with immunoSEQ multiplex PCR; TCRdb holds only in-frame clones, not every one. The profile shows 260,000 or so clones, around nine tenths of them singletons. Sequenced: PBMCs. These TCRs come from a young man in good health and CMV-seronegative.

This chain joins TRBV6-1 and TRBJ1-2; 7 nucleotides match TRBD1. The germline gives CDR1 MNHNS, CDR2 SASEGT. The CDR3 covers 13 residues. The ends lost 7 bases at V and 6 bases at J; junction bases unmatched: 8. The CDR3 loop is CASKTGETNGYTF. CDR3 DNA sequence: TGTGCCAGCAAAACAGGGGAGACGAATGGCTACACCTTC.

The rearrangement links TRBV7-6 to TRBJ1-2, with a weak D call TRBD1 (5 bases). From germline, CDR1 is SGHVS and CDR2 FNYEAQ. V was shortened by 5 bases and J by 4 bases, with 20 bases between the two germline ends. This CDR3 region has 16 residues. This CDR3 reads CASSPTGYPTIYGYTF. CDR3 DNA: TGTGCCAGCAGCCCAACAGGTTACCCAACCATCTATGGCTACACCTTC.

The chain combines TRBV19 with TRBJ1-5; the match to TRBD1 covers 7 bases. V was pared by 7 bases and J by 2 bases, with 11 bases of the junction left unmatched. Germline values: CDR1 LNHDA, CDR2 SQIVND (reference sequence). The CDR3 has 16 amino acids. DNA of the CDR3: TGTGCCAGTAACCGAATTCACAGGGGTGGCAATCAGCCCCAGCATTTT. Translating gives CASNRIHRGGNQPQHF.

The V call is TRBV5-1, the J call TRBJ2-1; 10 bases are a match to TRBD2. CDR1 SGHRS and CDR2 YFSETQ come from the germline V gene. The CDR3 length is 14 residues. Trimming cost V 4 bases and J 4 bases; bases outside gene matches: 2. CDR3 DNA: TGCGCCAGCAGCCCGGGACTAGCGTACAATGAGCAGTTCTTC. It yields the protein CASSPGLAYNEQFF.

This clone is a singleton in its sample. V is TRBV7-9 and J is TRBJ2-4; possibly TRBD1 for D (5 bases). Looked up from germline, CDR1 is SEHNR and CDR2 is FQNEAQ (reference sequence). The germline V and J ends were trimmed by 6 bases and 3 bases, with 12 bases remaining between them. The CDR3 runs to 14 residues. The CDR3 reads CASSTTAHKNIQYF. The DNA for the CDR3 is TGTGCCAGCAGTACGACAGCTCACAAAAACATTCAGTACTTC.

This chain joins TRBV7-9 and TRBJ1-6; D remains unclear. This CDR3 comprises 13 residues. Germline lookup yields CDR1 SEHNR and CDR2 FQNEAQ (reference sequence). V was pared by 5 bases and J by 7 bases, with 9 bases between. CDR3 region: CASSPILNSPLHF. In DNA form, the CDR3 reads TGTGCCAGCAGCCCAATCCTAAATTCACCCCTCCACTTT.

The chain is built from TRBV7-9 and TRBJ2-2; 7 bases map to TRBD1. Germline V gene sequence: CDR1 SEHNR, CDR2 FQNEAQ (reference sequence). This CDR3 contains 14 residues. The junction had 4 bases not matched to a gene; V was cut back by 4 bases and J by 5 bases. CDR3 DNA sequence: TGTGCCAGCAGCTACAGGGGAAGGACCGGGGAGCTGTTTTTT. Translating gives CASSYRGRTGELFF. The variable domain in full, completed from reference TRBV7-9 and TRBJ2-2, reads DTGVSQNPRHKITKRGQNVTFRCDPISEHNRLYWYRQTLGQGPEFLTYFQNEAQLEKSRLLSDRFSAERPKGSFSTLEIQRTEQGDSAMYLCASSYRGRTGELFFGEGSRLTVL.

CDR3 DNA: TGTGCCAGCAGCTGGTCACGGGGTCAGCCCCAGCATTTT. Protein product: CASSWSRGQPQHF. The chain is built from TRBV28 and TRBJ1-5; D ambiguous. Germline CDR1 is MDHEN and CDR2 is SYDVKM. This CDR3 contains 13 residues. V lost 6 bases and J lost 6, with 12 bases in between. Looking up the rest from reference TRBV28 and TRBJ1-5 gives the full variable domain: DVKVTQSSRYLVKRTGEKVFLECVQDMDHENMFWYRQDPGLGLRLIYFSYDVKMKEKGDIPEGYSVSREKKERFSLILESASTNQTSMYLCASSWSRGQPQHFGDGTRLSIL.

This chain links TRBV29-1 with TRBJ2-3, with 11 bases identical to TRBD1. The length of the CDR3 is 17 residues. The V and J ends lost 7 bases and 1 base, in that order; junction bases with no gene match: 13. Germline CDR1 is SQVTM and CDR2 is ANQGSEA. The DNA of the CDR3 is TGCAGCGCGCCCCGGACAGGGGGCGCTGACGGCACAGATACGCAGTATTTT. Amino acids: CSAPRTGGADGTDTQYF.

J is TRBJ2-2 and V is TRBV28; 8 bases are shared with TRBD2. The V gene's germline CDR1 is MDHEN and CDR2 SYDVKM. The CDR3 consists of 14 residues. The junction had 8 bases not matched to a gene; V was cut back by 5 bases and J by 9 bases. The CDR3 here is CASSAGGNRRELFF. For the CDR3, the DNA is TGTGCCAGCAGTGCGGGAGGTAATCGGCGGGAGCTGTTTTTT.

The genes are TRBV7-9 and TRBJ2-5; a weak D match, TRBD1 (5 bases). The CDR3 is made up of 13 amino acids. With 6 bases removed from V and 5 bases from J, the gap between germline ends came to 13 bases. Looked up from germline, CDR1 is SEHNR and CDR2 is FQNEAQ (reference sequence). CDR3 nucleotides: TGTGCCAGCAGAACAAGGACACCGGAGACCCAGTACTTC. This translates into CASRTRTPETQYF.

V gene TRBV6-5 combines with J gene TRBJ1-5; D may be TRBD1 (6 bases). The V and J ends lost 5 bases and 3 bases respectively, with 11 bases between them. The germline CDR1 and CDR2 sequences are MNHEY and SVGAGI. This CDR3 is 14 amino acids long. The chain's CDR3 is CASSRTVYNQPQHF. CDR3 nucleotide sequence: TGTGCCAGCAGTCGGACAGTTTACAATCAGCCCCAGCATTTT.

This clone came up once. The chain recombines TRBV14 with TRBJ2-1, with 13 bases aligning to TRBD2. CDR3 length equals 16 residues. The germline gives CDR1 SGHDN, CDR2 FVKESK. V lost 1 base, J lost 4 bases, and 1 base stayed unmatched. As DNA, the CDR3 is TGTGCCAGCAGCCAAGGGACTAGCGGGAGTTACAATGAGCAGTTCTTC. Translation: CASSQGTSGSYNEQFF.

This clone has a single count. V is TRBV4-2 and J is TRBJ2-1; 9 bases line up with TRBD2. J was trimmed by 9 bases and V by 5 bases; bases with no gene match: 8. The germline CDR1 and CDR2 sequences are LGHNA and YNFKEQ. CDR3 size: 14 residues. The CDR3 sequence: CASSWAGGPAEQFF. The DNA of the CDR3 is TGTGCCAGCAGCTGGGCGGGGGGGCCTGCTGAGCAGTTCTTC.

This clone has just one count. This chain joins TRBV28 and TRBJ2-7; the D gene is possibly TRBD2 (6 bases). Germline CDR1 MDHEN, CDR2 SYDVKM. This CDR3 is built from 13 residues. V was clipped by 6 bases and J by 6 bases, with 15 bases between them. The DNA of the CDR3 is TGTGCCAGCAGCGCGGGACCCCGCGTCGAGCAGTACTTC. This gives the protein CASSAGPRVEQYF.

This chain connects TRBV4-3 to TRBJ2-2; 9 bases line up with TRBD1. Per the germline V gene, CDR1 is LGHNA and CDR2 is YSLEER. The CDR3 length is 18 residues. V lost 0 bases and J lost 1; bases outside the gene matches: 6. The CDR3 loop reads CASSQDRAGQGNTGELFF. The CDR3 DNA is TGCGCCAGCAGCCAAGATCGGGCGGGACAGGGGAACACCGGGGAGCTGTTTTTT.

There are a few counts of this clone. This chain uses TRBV15 with TRBJ1-3; D might be TRBD1 (5 bases). Germline lookup yields CDR1 LNHNV and CDR2 YYDKDF (reference sequence). The CDR3 extends over 13 amino acids. Trimming pared 4 bases from V and 3 bases from J, leaving 7 bases between. The chain's CDR3 is CATSIDSGNTIYF. The CDR3 nucleotides read TGTGCCACCAGCATCGACAGTGGAAACACCATATATTTT.

In DNA, the CDR3 is TGTGCCACCCAAGGGGGCCCGAATACTGAAGCTTTCTTT. It is translated as CATQGGPNTEAFF. The rearrangement links TRBV11-2 to TRBJ1-1, with 7 nucleotides matching TRBD1. CDR1 is SGHAT and CDR2 is FQNNGV in the germline V gene. The V gene end was trimmed by 10 bases and the J gene end by 5 bases; junction bases not matched to a gene: 10. This CDR3 comprises 13 residues.

For the CDR3, the DNA is TGTGCCACCAGCAGAGACCCCGGTACCATTCAGTACTTC. This sequence encodes CATSRDPGTIQYF. The J gene is TRBJ2-4, the V gene TRBV15; D gene ambiguous. The length of the CDR3 is 13 residues. Germline V CDR1 and CDR2: LNHNV, YYDKDF (reference sequence). Trimming cost V 0 bases and J 9 bases, with 9 bases left between them. Full variable domain (remainder filled in from reference TRBV15 and TRBJ2-4): DAMVIQNPRYQVTQFGKPVTLSCSQTLNHNVMYWYQQKSSQAPKLLFHYYDKDFNNEADTPDNFQSRRPNTSFCFLDIRSPGLGDTAMYLCATSRDPGTIQYFGAGTRLSVL.

About this clone: An end of the junction does not agree with germline; a read error may underlie this. The J gene is TRBJ1-1, the V gene TRBV29-1, with D unresolved. Per germline, CDR1 SQVTM and CDR2 ANQGSEA. CDR3 size: 10 residues. Here the CDR3 reads CSVANIEAFF. CDR3 coding DNA: TGCAGCGTCGCAAACATTGAAGCTTTCTTT.

The rearrangement joins TRBV27 to TRBJ2-2; 9 nucleotides agree with TRBD2. This CDR3 is 16 amino acids long. Trimming took 5 bases from V and 6 from J; bases not matched to a gene: 10. Germline lookup yields CDR1 MNHEY and CDR2 SMNVEV (reference sequence). In nucleotides, the CDR3 is TGTGCCAGCAGTCCCTCTAGCGGGGAAGTAGCCGGGGAGCTGTTTTTT. The encoded protein is CASSPSSGEVAGELFF.

The chain joins TRBV12-5 to TRBJ2-7; 11 bases fit TRBD1. J was trimmed by 0 bases and V by 2 bases; bases with no gene match: 9. This CDR3 comprises 18 residues. CDR1 is LGHNT and CDR2 is FRNRAP in the germline V gene. Here the CDR3 DNA reads TGTGCTAGTGGTTTGTCCGGGACAGGGGGACCTAGCTCCTACGAGCAGTACTTC. Amino acids: CASGLSGTGGPSSYEQYF.

In this sample, this clone turned up once. This chain connects TRBV19 to TRBJ2-7; TRBD1 aligns across 8 bases. Losses at the gene ends were 6 bases for V and 5 bases for J; bases not matched to a gene: 15. Germline V lookup: CDR1 LNHDA, CDR2 SQIVND (reference sequence). The CDR3 contains 16 residues. The CDR3 loop reads CASSPIDRGSPHEQYF. The DNA for the CDR3 is TGTGCCAGTAGCCCCATAGACAGGGGTTCTCCCCACGAGCAGTACTTC.

This chain connects TRBV9 to TRBJ1-1, with a tentative D call TRBD1 (5 bases). V lost 4 bases and J 3 bases, leaving 13 bases between the germline ends. CDR3 size: 14 residues. The germline V gene has CDR1 SGDLS and CDR2 YYNGEE. In nucleotides, the CDR3 is TGTGCCAGCAGCCCACAGGTCGTTGACACTGAAGCTTTCTTT. Amino acids: CASSPQVVDTEAFF.

The chain uses TRBV7-2 and TRBJ1-5; D not resolved. The CDR3 length is 13 residues. Trimming took 3 bases from V and 9 from J, leaving 12 bases between them. In germline, CDR1 is SGHTA, CDR2 FQGNSA. The CDR3 DNA follows: TGTGCCAGCAGCTTCATAGGAGAGGGGCCCCAGCATTTT. It codes for CASSFIGEGPQHF.

The gene calls are TRBV7-6 and TRBJ2-6; D ambiguous. CDR3 length equals 16 residues. Germline V lookup: CDR1 SGHVS, CDR2 FNYEAQ. V was pared by 5 bases and J by 0 bases, with 11 bases between. The CDR3 protein is CASSPRPDSGANVLTF. CDR3 DNA: TGTGCCAGCAGCCCGCGGCCCGACTCTGGGGCCAACGTCCTGACTTTC.

V usage is TRBV11-2 and J usage is TRBJ1-6; D gene uncertain. This CDR3 spans 13 amino acids. The germline V gene encodes CDR1 SGHAT and CDR2 FQNNGV. Between the trimmed V and J ends, which lost 1 base and 10 bases, there was a span of 8 bases. The CDR3 spells CASSLAGVSPLHF. In DNA form, the CDR3 reads TGTGCCAGCAGCTTAGCCGGGGTATCACCCCTCCACTTT.

The chain joins TRBV9 to TRBJ2-7; 9 bases fit TRBD1. The V gene end was trimmed by 4 bases and the J gene end by 4 bases; junction bases not matched to a gene: 6. CDR3 length: 14 amino acids. CDR1 SGDLS and CDR2 YYNGEE come from the germline V gene. Here the CDR3 DNA reads TGTGCCAGCAGCCCGGGACAGGGAGATTACGAGCAGTACTTC. Protein product: CASSPGQGDYEQYF.